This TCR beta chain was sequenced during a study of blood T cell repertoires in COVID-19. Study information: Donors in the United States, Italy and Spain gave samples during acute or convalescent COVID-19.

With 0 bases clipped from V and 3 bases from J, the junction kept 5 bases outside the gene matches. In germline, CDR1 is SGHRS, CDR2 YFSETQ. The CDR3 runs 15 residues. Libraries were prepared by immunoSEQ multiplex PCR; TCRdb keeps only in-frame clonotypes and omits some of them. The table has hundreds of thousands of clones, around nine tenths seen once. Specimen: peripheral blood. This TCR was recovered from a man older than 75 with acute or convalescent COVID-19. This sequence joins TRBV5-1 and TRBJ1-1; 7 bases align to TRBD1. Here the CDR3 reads CASSLVDREDTEAFF. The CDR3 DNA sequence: TGCGCCAGCAGCTTGGTAGACAGGGAGGACACTGAAGCTTTCTTT.